The 13 T cell receptor beta chains reported below all come from one sample, sequenced in a study of cytomegalovirus exposure and HLA in healthy donors. Sequencing used immunoSEQ multiplex PCR; TCRdb keeps in-frame clones, though not all of them. The repertoire holds roughly 250,000 clones, with approximately 84% as singletons. The sequenced sample consisted of PBMCs. These receptors were collected from a woman aged 25 to 39 in good health and CMV-seropositive.

The chain couples TRBV7-9 to TRBJ2-1, with TRBD1 identical over 11 bases. The V and J ends lost 4 bases and 6 bases, in that order; junction bases with no gene match: 14. The CDR3 contains 18 residues. Per germline, CDR1 SEHNR and CDR2 FQNEAQ (reference sequence). The CDR3 region is CASSSRDRGTGRGNEQFF. In nucleotides, the CDR3 is TGTGCCAGCAGCTCCAGGGACAGGGGGACGGGGAGGGGCAATGAGCAGTTCTTC. The full variable domain, with the rest looked up from reference TRBV7-9 and TRBJ2-1, is DTGVSQNPRHKITKRGQNVTFRCDPISEHNRLYWYRQTLGQGPEFLTYFQNEAQLEKSRLLSDRFSAERPKGSFSTLEIQRTEQGDSAMYLCASSSRDRGTGRGNEQFFGPGTRLTVL.

The V and J genes are TRBV18 and TRBJ2-5; a possible D gene is TRBD2 (5 bases). Trimming took 6 bases from V and 5 from J, leaving 13 bases between them. CDR3 length: 13 amino acids. Germline assignment: CDR1 KGHSH and CDR2 LQKENI. CDR3: CASSRDLTETQYF. The CDR3 DNA follows: TGTGCCAGCTCTCGGGATTTAACGGAGACCCAGTACTTC.

In the case of this clone: The identical CDR3 is also encoded by other nucleotide sequences in the sample. The chain recombines TRBV19 with TRBJ1-2, with D possibly TRBD1 on 6 matching bases. The germline V and J ends were trimmed by 3 bases and 3 bases, with 8 bases remaining between them. This CDR3 spans 13 amino acids. Germline V gives CDR1 LNHDA, CDR2 SQIVND (reference sequence). CDR3 amino acids: CASSIGGYYGYTF. The CDR3 bases are TGTGCCAGTAGTATTGGGGGCTACTATGGCTACACCTTC.

This sequence joins TRBV27 and TRBJ1-1; D might be TRBD1 (5 bases). The CDR3 runs 12 residues. Germline CDR1 MNHEY, CDR2 SMNVEV (reference sequence). V shed 8 bases and J shed 4 bases, with 11 bases lying between them. The DNA of the CDR3 is TGTGCCAGCGGGGGGGGTCGCACTGAAGCTTTCTTT. Protein sequence: CASGGGRTEAFF.

The chain combines TRBV6-1 with TRBJ2-1; 10 bases agree with TRBD1. The CDR3 sequence is 16 residues long. J gave up 9 bases and V 2 bases, and 10 bases lay outside the gene matches. CDR1 is MNHNS and CDR2 is SASEGT in the germline V gene. The CDR3 here is CASSEIGQGVRGEQFF. DNA of the CDR3: TGTGCCAGCAGTGAAATAGGACAGGGGGTTCGAGGTGAGCAGTTCTTC.

The chain links TRBV7-8 to TRBJ1-2; D unclear. There are 11 residues in the CDR3. V was trimmed by 4 bases and J by 7 bases, leaving 7 bases between them. Looked up from germline, CDR1 is SGHVS and CDR2 is FQNEAQ. The CDR3 nucleotides read TGTGCCAGCAGCTCTGGGCTTGGCTACACCTTC. Its translation is CASSSGLGYTF. Combining the CDR3 with reference TRBV7-8 and TRBJ1-2 gives the whole variable domain GAGVSQSPRYKVAKRGQDVALRCDPISGHVSLFWYQQALGQGPEFLTYFQNEAQLDKSGLPSDRFFAERPEGSVSTLKIQRTQQEDSAVYLCASSSGLGYTFGSGTRLTVV.

The rearrangement joins TRBV7-6 to TRBJ2-3; 7 positions agree with TRBD2. V trimming: 3 bases; J trimming: 0 bases; junction bases outside the gene matches: 0. The CDR3 extends over 14 amino acids. Germline CDR1 SGHVS, CDR2 FNYEAQ. The chain's CDR3 is CASSFSGSTDTQYF. CDR3 DNA sequence: TGTGCCAGCAGCTTTAGCGGGAGCACAGATACGCAGTATTTT.

This clone was counted between two and nine times. The chain combines TRBV5-5 with TRBJ2-4; the D is unclear. The CDR3 is 11 amino acids. Trimming took off 4 bases at V and 8 bases at J, with 7 bases between the two ends. Germline V lookup: CDR1 SGHKS, CDR2 YYEKEE (reference sequence). Here the CDR3 DNA reads TGTGCCAGCAGCGGCCGGGACATTCAGTACTTC. This encodes CASSGRDIQYF.

The chain is built from TRBV12-5 and TRBJ2-5, with 10 bases identical to TRBD1. The CDR3 sequence is 19 residues long. Germline values: CDR1 LGHNT, CDR2 FRNRAP. Trimming removed 0 bases from V and 3 bases from J; junction bases left unmatched: 13. The CDR3 loop reads CASGLVPPGQGFLKETQYF. The CDR3 nucleotides are TGTGCTAGTGGTTTGGTACCACCGGGACAGGGGTTCCTTAAAGAGACCCAGTACTTC.

V is TRBV10-3 and J is TRBJ2-2; 10 bases are shared with TRBD2. The germline V gene encodes CDR1 ENHRY and CDR2 SYGVKD. The CDR3 sequence is 16 residues long. V shed 10 bases, J shed 0 bases, and the junction held 8 bases outside the gene matches. Here the CDR3 reads CATQGLAVANTGELFF. The CDR3 DNA sequence: TGTGCCACCCAAGGACTAGCGGTCGCGAACACCGGGGAGCTGTTTTTT.

This sequence joins TRBV6-6 and TRBJ1-1; D remains unclear. Germline loops: CDR1 MNHNY, CDR2 SVGAGI (reference sequence). The CDR3 runs to 12 residues. Trimming removed 3 bases at V and 7 bases at J, with 9 bases between. The DNA for the CDR3 is TGTGCCAGCAGTTATCCAGGCGATGAAGCTTTCTTT. It specifies CASSYPGDEAFF.

The rearrangement joins TRBV6-5 to TRBJ2-7; D may be TRBD1 (5 bases). This CDR3 spans 15 amino acids. Germline loops: CDR1 MNHEY, CDR2 SVGAGI. Trimming removed 3 bases at V and 2 bases at J, with 14 bases between. CDR3: CASSYQPDTTYEQYF. CDR3 coding DNA: TGTGCCAGCAGTTATCAACCGGACACTACCTACGAGCAGTACTTC.

This chain links TRBV9 with TRBJ2-1; 8 nucleotides line up with TRBD2. The CDR3 totals 14 residues. V was pared by 2 bases and J by 9 bases, with 7 bases of the junction left unmatched. CDR1 SGDLS and CDR2 YYNGEE come from the germline V gene. DNA of the CDR3: TGTGCCAGCAGCGTGCCGGGGGGGTCTGGTGAGCAGTTCTTC. Protein product: CASSVPGGSGEQFF.